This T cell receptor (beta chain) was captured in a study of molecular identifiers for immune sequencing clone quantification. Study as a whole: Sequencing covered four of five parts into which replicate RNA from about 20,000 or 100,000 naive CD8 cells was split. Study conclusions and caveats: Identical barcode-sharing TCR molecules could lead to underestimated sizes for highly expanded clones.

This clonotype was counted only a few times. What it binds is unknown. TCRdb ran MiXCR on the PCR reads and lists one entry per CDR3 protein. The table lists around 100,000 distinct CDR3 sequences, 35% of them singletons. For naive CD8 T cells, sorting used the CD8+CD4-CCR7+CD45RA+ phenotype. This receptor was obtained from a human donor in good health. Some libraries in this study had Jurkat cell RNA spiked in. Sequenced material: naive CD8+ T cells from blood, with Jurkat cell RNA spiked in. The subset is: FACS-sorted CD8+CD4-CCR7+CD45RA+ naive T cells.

This chain's CDR3 is CASSSLLAGPMNTEAFF. The CDR3 DNA reads TGTGCCAGCAGTTCCCTTTTGGCAGGCCCCATGAACACTGAAGCTTTCTTT. The chain recombines TRBV27 with TRBJ1-1; D gene unclear. The CDR3 totals 17 residues. V dropped 4 bases and J dropped 0 bases, with 18 bases sitting between them. CDR1 MNHEY and CDR2 SMNVEV come from the germline V gene (reference sequence).